Sequencing of this TCR beta chain was carried out in a study of post-analysis software for immune sequencing data. On the study more broadly: As for disease course, relapsing-remitting, secondary progressive and progressive-relapsing multiple sclerosis were all included.

Worth noting for this clonotype: Its target is unknown.

The germline V and J ends were trimmed by 5 bases and 8 bases, with 16 bases remaining between them. CDR1 is LGHNT and CDR2 is FRNRAP in the germline V gene. This CDR3 contains 14 residues. Study findings and constraints: TRBV segments more frequent in patients than in controls numbered several and included TRBV5-6, TRBV5-1 and TRBV20-1. Comparison with controls showed significantly lower normalized Chao1 diversity in multiple sclerosis patients.

The library was made from cDNA and included unique molecular identifiers. Once about 0.85 to 11 million T cells were used, approximately 520,000 cDNA molecules resulted. Each CDR3 protein is one row after TCRdb ran MiXCR on the PCR reads. Counted here are 450,000 to 650,000 distinct CDR3 sequences, roughly 47% occurring once; the ten biggest clones make up around 1.7%. The sequenced material came from blood. The chain carries TRBV12-5 and TRBJ2-1, with a tentative D call TRBD1 (6 bases). The source is a girl aged 5-17 years with multiple sclerosis. CDR3: CASGQQQGADEQFF. The CDR3 coding sequence is TGTGCTAGTGGTCAACAACAGGGAGCGGATGAGCAGTTCTTC.